The TCR beta chain described here comes from a study of long-term antiretroviral therapy in people with HIV. General study results and limits: ART-treated samples gained diversity yet remained below transplant donor controls. Those clones which expanded before ART made up the dominant part of the repertoire at all time points.

This clone was counted once. Its target is not known. V was trimmed by 4 bases and J by 4 bases, leaving 7 bases between them. CDR1 LNHNV and CDR2 YYDKDF come from the germline V gene (reference sequence). This CDR3 contains 13 residues. Before DNA extraction, roughly 0.85-10 million cryopreserved PBMC were held in the samples. Running of the v3.0 immunoSEQ assay took place at survey level. Here immunoSEQ multiplex PCR was the method, and the copy in TCRdb shows in-frame clones only, minus some. The profile shows approximately 36,000 clones, more than 65% of them singletons. The source is a man younger than 35 with HIV. The sample was unsorted PBMCs, taken 0.6 years after starting antiretroviral therapy. The chain carries TRBV15 and TRBJ2-2; perhaps TRBD2 as D (6 bases). CDR3 amino acids: CATSTGSTGELFF. In DNA, the CDR3 is TGTGCCACCAGCACCGGGAGCACCGGGGAGCTGTTTTTT.